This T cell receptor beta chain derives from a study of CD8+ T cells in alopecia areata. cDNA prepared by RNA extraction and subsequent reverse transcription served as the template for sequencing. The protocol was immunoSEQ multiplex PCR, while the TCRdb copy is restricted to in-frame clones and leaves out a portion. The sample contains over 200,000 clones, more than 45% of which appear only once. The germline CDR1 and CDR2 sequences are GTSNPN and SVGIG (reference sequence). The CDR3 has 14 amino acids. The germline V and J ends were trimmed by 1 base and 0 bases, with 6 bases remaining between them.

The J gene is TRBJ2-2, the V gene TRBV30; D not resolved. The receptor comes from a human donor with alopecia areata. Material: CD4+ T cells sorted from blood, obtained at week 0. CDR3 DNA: TGTGCCTGGAGTGCTCCGACGAACACCGGGGAGCTGTTTTTT. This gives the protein CAWSAPTNTGELFF.